This T cell receptor beta chain emerged from a study of tumor-infiltrating lymphocytes in primary liver carcinoma (TCRdb year 2017). With regard to the full study: Of the five patients, three men and two women aged 30 to 69 years, four had hepatocellular carcinoma and one had combined HCC and intrahepatic cholangiocarcinoma. A total of about 35 specimens from 5 patients, comprising approximately 25 tumor regions, 5 adjacent noncancerous liver tissues and 5 peripheral blood samples, were covered by TCRbeta repertoire sequencing. To link TCRbeta repertoire diversity to the local molecular phenotype, the 20 to 25 tumor region samples were profiled with Agilent mRNA microarrays. The tumors of the five patients were staged as T1-T3 N0M0, with maximum diameters ranging from about 4.2 to 11 cm. Reproducibility between technical replicate repertoires was high, with correlation coefficients above 0.98 and mean shared-clone rates approximately 0.9. TCRbeta repertoire sequencing, expression microarrays and whole-exome sequencing were combined in the study across five regions of each liver tumor, with adjacent normal tissue and blood also included. Samples yielded roughly 3.5 to 8 million productive TCRbeta reads; read depth did not differ significantly between tissue types. Summary of the overall study and its limitations: The top 250 clones made up a significantly larger repertoire fraction in tumors than in blood (p = 0.039). Pairs of tumor regions showed greater repertoire overlap (mean roughly 35%) than tumor-adjacent pairs (17%) or tumor-blood pairs (roughly 14%), which is consistent with antigen-driven expansion. Comparison of CD4+ and CD8+ T cell repertoires was precluded by the use of bulk unsorted samples. Just about 7.5-24% of top clones turned up in all five regions of a tumor, which suggests spatial heterogeneity among tumor-infiltrating T cells. Only the TCR beta chain was sequenced, so true repertoire diversity is likely underestimated because unpaired alpha chains were not captured. Only 4 or 5 patients were included in the study, and the authors note that the findings should be validated in a larger study.

Notes on this clonotype: Its antigen target is currently unknown. Compared with germline, one end of the junction differs, possibly owing to a read error.

The germline V gene yields LGHNA for CDR1 and YSLEER for CDR2. From cysteine to phenylalanine, the CDR3 is 17 amino acids long. Only the CDR3 portion is preserved as DNA: 51 bases, with reading frame beginning at the first base. Using a constant-region primer and ProtoScript II reverse transcriptase, TCRbeta-specific cDNA was reverse-transcribed from 500 ng total RNA. TCRbeta libraries were built with three nested multiplex PCR rounds, a slightly modified ARM-PCR procedure. The first two PCR rounds used multiplex TRBV1-TRBV30 forward primers with a Cbeta reverse primer, each for about 9 cycles. Sample barcodes and Illumina adapters were added in a final 25-cycle PCR with Deep VentR polymerase. Before sequencing, amplicons of 200-500 bp were purified from gel using a QIAquick gel extraction kit. The TCRbeta amplicons were sequenced with 250-bp paired-end reads on an Illumina HiSeq 2500. Regarding the original processing steps: Quality trimming of reads was performed with Trimmomatic v0.33, and paired reads were merged with FLASH v1.2.11 so that full CDR3 sequences could be recovered. V, D and J germline segments were assigned to the rearranged TCRbeta sequences using MiGEC v1.2.1b. VDJtools v1.0.0 computed clonotype statistics and Shannon-Wiener diversity indices. Except for diversity analysis, only the 250 most abundant clonotypes of each sample were used in subsequent analyses to reduce sampling bias. In-frame beta chains were kept once TCRdb had trimmed the public reads at Q25 with fastp and called clones with MiXCR. All rows with the same CDR3 protein become a single entry with the most common DNA and genes. The authors' filters were not applied to this entry. For this sample there are more than 95,000 distinct CDR3 sequences; roughly 80% appear just once. Together, the top ten hold 15% to 20% of the sample.

Without any cell sorting, total RNA and DNA were co-extracted from approximately 22-30 mg of bulk tissue using the AllPrep DNA/RNA mini kit. Roughly five patients with histopathologically diagnosed primary liver carcinoma underwent surgical resection in China between late 2015 and March 2016. Chronic HBV infection was present in the patients, and the patients were treatment-naive at sampling. Each tumor was sampled at five spatially separated regions: the superior, inferior, left-lateral and right-lateral poles and the tumor centre. According to histology, viable tumor cells made up more than 85% of every tumor sample. Each fresh piece of tumor and adjacent tissue was cut in two, with one half stored in RNAlater at -80 degrees C and the other half sent for histology.

The clonotype comes from a man in his forties with primary liver carcinoma and hepatitis B virus infection. Sequenced material: liver tumor tissue from sampling region 3. Reading the label with the study, this specimen's cell subset or site is: tumor region T3, left-lateral pole. This chain joins TRBV4-3 to TRBJ2-3, and perhaps TRBD1 as D gene, on 6 matching bases. The encoded CDR3 is CACSHDIGGWGTDTQYF. The DNA sequence is as follows: TGCGCCTGCAGCCATGATATTGGGGGCTGGGGCACAGATACGCAGTATTTT.